This T cell receptor beta chain was sequenced during a study of control samples from healthy donors and cancer patients. Libraries were prepared by immunoSEQ multiplex PCR; TCRdb keeps only in-frame clonotypes and omits some of them. The table lists roughly 170,000 clones, 91% of them singletons. The V gene end was trimmed by 6 bases and the J gene end by 0 bases; junction bases not matched to a gene: 7. From germline, CDR1 is SQVTM and CDR2 ANQGSEA. This CDR3 spans 14 amino acids. This TCR was sampled from a woman in her 40s in good health. This chain links TRBV29-1 with TRBJ1-1; 7 nucleotides match TRBD1. The sequenced sample was blood. The CDR3 DNA is TGCAGCGTGATGGCCGGGACAGTGAACACTGAAGCTTTCTTT. This gives the protein CSVMAGTVNTEAFF. Variable domain in full (rest from reference TRBV29-1 and TRBJ1-1): SAVISQKPSRDICQRGTSLTIQCQVDSQVTMMFWYRQQPGQSLTLIATANQGSEATYESGFVIDKFPISRPNLTFSTLTVSNMSPEDSSIYLCSVMAGTVNTEAFFGQGTRLTVV.